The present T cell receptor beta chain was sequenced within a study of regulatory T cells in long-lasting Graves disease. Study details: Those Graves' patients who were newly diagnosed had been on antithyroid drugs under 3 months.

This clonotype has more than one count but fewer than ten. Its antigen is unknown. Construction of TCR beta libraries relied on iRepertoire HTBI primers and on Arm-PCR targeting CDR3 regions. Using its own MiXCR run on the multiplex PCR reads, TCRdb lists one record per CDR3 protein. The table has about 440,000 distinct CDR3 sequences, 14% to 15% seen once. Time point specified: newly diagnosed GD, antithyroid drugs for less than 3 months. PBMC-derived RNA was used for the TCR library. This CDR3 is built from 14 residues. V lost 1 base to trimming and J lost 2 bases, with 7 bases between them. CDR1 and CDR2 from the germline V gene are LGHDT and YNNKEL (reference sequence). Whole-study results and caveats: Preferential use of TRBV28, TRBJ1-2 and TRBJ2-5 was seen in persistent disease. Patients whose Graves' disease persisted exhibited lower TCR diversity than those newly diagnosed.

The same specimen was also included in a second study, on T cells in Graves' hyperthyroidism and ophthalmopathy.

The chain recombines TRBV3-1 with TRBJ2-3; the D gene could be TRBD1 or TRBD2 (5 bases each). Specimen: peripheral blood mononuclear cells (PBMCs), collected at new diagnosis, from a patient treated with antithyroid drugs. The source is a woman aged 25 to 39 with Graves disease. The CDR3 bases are TGTGCCAGCAGCCAAGCGGGGCTCACAGATACGCAGTATTTT. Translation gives CASSQAGLTDTQYF.